This T cell receptor beta chain appears in the sequencing data of a study of T cells in Graves' hyperthyroidism and ophthalmopathy. Study-level findings and limits: Model-based prediction identified ophthalmopathy a median around seven months prior to its onset. A model built on 13 V-J features separated ophthalmopathy from stable hyperthyroidism. Most expanded thyroid clonotypes above 0.001 also appeared in blood.

What was amplified from RNA transcripts were TCR beta CDR3 regions. RT-PCR in the first round (using the HTBI primer set) targeted the TCR CDR3. In TCRdb, the multiplex PCR reads were re-called with MiXCR into one record per CDR3 protein. The data hold 550,000 to 600,000 distinct CDR3 sequences, with around 46% observed a single time. As concerns this clonotype: Its antigen is currently unknown.

V shed 8 bases and J shed 9 bases, with 19 bases lying between them. In germline, CDR1 is GTSNPN, CDR2 SVGIG (reference sequence). CDR3 length: 12 residues. Diagnoses used clinical symptoms, serum thyroxine and TRAb, thyroid ultrasound and orbital computed tomography. This sequence joins TRBV30 and TRBJ2-5; possibly TRBD1 or TRBD2 for D (5 bases each). What was sequenced was peripheral blood or thyroid tissue (not recorded which). The source is an adult woman with Graves' disease, either hyperthyroidism or ophthalmopathy (not recorded which). The CDR3 protein is CAASPGQEAQYF. In DNA form, the CDR3 reads TGTGCCGCCTCGCCGGGGCAGGAGGCCCAGTACTTC.